A selection of T cell receptor beta chains follows, all from one sample in a study of blood T cell repertoires in COVID-19. Profiled with immunoSEQ multiplex PCR; TCRdb holds only in-frame clones, not every one. This table has 35,000 to 40,000 clones, 78% appearing once. Sequencing was done on a sample of peripheral blood. These receptors were collected from a man in his sixties or seventies with acute or convalescent COVID-19. Each CDR3 is given with its conserved first and last residue. Each record gives: J gene, V gene, D gene, clone size, CDR3 DNA, CDR3 protein. D genes are given only for firm matches. Only part of the rows carry a size: once, few, many, or a class if the clone is expanded.

>TRBJ2-7|TRBV2|TRBD1|few
TGTGCCAGCAGTGAGACAGGGACCACCTACGAGCAGTACTTC
CASSETGTTYEQYF
>TRBJ2-1|TRBV5-4|NA|few
TGTGCCAGCAGCCCCGATCAGGGATCCGATGAGCAGTTCTTC
CASSPDQGSDEQFF
>TRBJ1-3|TRBV19|NA|NA
TGTGCCAGTAGTACTGACTTGGGAAACACCATATATTTT
CASSTDLGNTIYF
>TRBJ1-3|TRBV5-1|TRBD1|NA
TGCGCCAGCAGCTACGGACAGGGGGGAAACACCATATATTTT
CASSYGQGGNTIYF
>TRBJ2-1|TRBV23-1|NA|NA
TGCGCCAGCAGTCAATCGTGGCGGCGCGGGAATGAGCAGTTCTTC
CASSQSWRRGNEQFF
>TRBJ1-2|TRBV19|TRBD1|once
TGTGCCAGTAGTATACCGGGACAGGGGGCGCGGGGCTACACCTTC
CASSIPGQGARGYTF
>TRBJ2-7|TRBV7-9|TRBD1|NA
TGTGCCAGCAGCTTAGTCGGACAGGGGGCTCACGAGCAGTACTTC
CASSLVGQGAHEQYF
>TRBJ2-7|TRBV7-9|NA|NA
TGTGCCAGCAGCCGTCAAGCGGAATTTAACTCCTACGAGCAGTACTTC
CASSRQAEFNSYEQYF
>TRBJ2-1|TRBV5-1|NA|NA
TGCGCCAGCAGCCCGGGACAATCCTACAATGAGCAGTTCTTC
CASSPGQSYNEQFF
>TRBJ1-2|TRBV19|NA|NA
TGTGCCAGTAGTATATCAACTAACTATGGCTACACCTTC
CASSISTNYGYTF
>TRBJ1-2|TRBV4-3|NA|NA
TGCGCCAGCAGCCAAGATTACGTCAGTCCCTATGGCTACACCTTC
CASSQDYVSPYGYTF
>TRBJ2-5|TRBV7-2|TRBD2|NA
TGTGCCAGCAACCGGGGGGGGGCAGAGACCCAGTACTTC
CASNRGGAETQYF
>TRBJ1-4|TRBV7-9|TRBD1|few
TGTGCCAGCAGCCCTATTAGTGGGACAGTCGTCGAAAAACTGTTTTTT
CASSPISGTVVEKLFF
>TRBJ1-1|TRBV28|TRBD1|NA
TGTGCCAGCAGTATCCATTCTCGACAGGGACCTGTGAACACTGAAGCTTTCTTT
CASSIHSRQGPVNTEAFF
>TRBJ1-1|TRBV10-2|NA|few
TGCGCCAGCAGGATGCGTAACACTGAAGCTTTCTTT
CASRMRNTEAFF
>TRBJ2-1|TRBV5-1|NA|once
TGCGCCAGCAGGGGGAGCGGCCACTCCTACAATGAGCAGTTCTTC
CASRGSGHSYNEQFF
>TRBJ1-3|TRBV18|NA|NA
TGTGCCAGCTCACCCCGGGGGACCGAAACCACTGGAAACACCATATATTTT
CASSPRGTETTGNTIYF
>TRBJ1-1|TRBV7-8|NA|NA
TGTGCCAGCAGCTTAAATAGGGGCGTAGCTTTCTTT
CASSLNRGVAFF
>TRBJ2-2|TRBV7-8|TRBD2|once
TGTGCCAGCAGTTTTTCCCCCGGACTAGAGGGCACCGGGGAGCTGTTTTTT
CASSFSPGLEGTGELFF